The clone carrying this T cell receptor (beta chain) was picked up one time. The antigen remains unidentified. This CDR3 has 16 amino acids. V was clipped by 3 bases and J by 7 bases, with 22 bases between them. The germline CDR1 and CDR2 sequences are LGHDT and YNNKEL (reference sequence). The table came from immunoSEQ multiplex PCR; TCRdb's copy has only in-frame clones and leaves some out. The sample has about 350,000 clones, approximately 85% seen once. The data derive from a study of Ad26.COV2.S vaccination and SARS-CoV-2 variants. About the research overall: Each vaccinee took Ad26.COV2.S intramuscularly, once or twice 56 days apart. Study outcomes and limitations: Placebo recipients and vaccine recipients were similar in non-spike TCR breadth.

Treatment here: about 20 received Ad26.COV2.S at low or high dose, single or two shots; about 5 received placebo; per-sample allocation not given. Day 63 after the first injection of vaccine or placebo was the sampling time. The TCR sequence derives from a person aged 18-65 years who received the Ad26.COV2.S COVID-19 vaccine or a placebo. The chain has TRBV3-1 (or the pseudogene TRBV3-2) and TRBJ2-7; the D is unclear. Here the sequenced sample was peripheral blood, taken in a trial of Ad26.COV2.S vaccine versus placebo. The CDR3 DNA is TGTGCCAGCAGCCACCGGGTCTCCTCGCAAGAAGGGGAGCAGTACTTC. Translating it yields CASSHRVSSQEGEQYF.